The 23 T cell receptor beta chains given below trace back to one sample, sequenced in a study of CD8+CD57+ T cells in acquired aplastic anemia. Genomic DNA templated the TCR beta VDJ and CDR3 profiling. Each CDR3 protein is one row after TCRdb ran MiXCR on the reads. The repertoire consists of about 180,000 distinct CDR3 sequences, with roughly 48% occurring once and the leading ten covering about 1%. Patients who underwent sequencing had shown CD8+CD57+ cell expansion by flow cytometry. The specimen sequenced was sorted CD4+, CD8+, or CD8+CD57+ T cells (not recorded which) from PBMCs. These receptors came from a human donor with aplastic anemia.

This clonotype has a handful of counts. The rearrangement uses TRBV20-1 and TRBJ2-7, with D tentatively TRBD2 (5 bases). The CDR3 has 14 amino acids. Germline-derived CDR1 and CDR2 are DFQATT and SNEGSKA (reference sequence). V dropped 5 bases and J dropped 1 base, with 15 bases sitting between them. This chain's CDR3 is CSAPSRGESYEQYF. In DNA form, the CDR3 reads TGCAGTGCTCCTAGTCGGGGAGAGTCCTACGAGCAGTACTTC.

This clonotype was observed a handful of times. The V gene is TRBV14, the J gene TRBJ1-2, with D tentatively TRBD1 (5 bases). The CDR3 is 12 residues long. The V gene lost 4 bases and the J gene lost 6 bases, with 9 bases spanning the gap. The germline V gene has CDR1 SGHDN and CDR2 FVKESK. The CDR3 DNA reads TGTGCCAGCAGCCCCGCGGGACATGGCTACACCTTC. It encodes CASSPAGHGYTF.

At least ten counts were recorded for this clonotype. The chain employs TRBV6-1 and TRBJ2-1; 9 bases align to TRBD1. The CDR3 totals 16 residues. Trimming at V came to 6 bases and at J to 6 bases, leaving 12 bases not matched to a gene. Germline V gene lookup returns CDR1 MNHNS and CDR2 SASEGT. CDR3: CASSQGGTGLSNEQFF. Written as DNA, the CDR3 is TGTGCCAGCAGCCAGGGGGGGACAGGGTTGAGCAATGAGCAGTTCTTC.

The genes are TRBV27 and TRBJ1-1; a weak D match, TRBD1 (6 bases). Trimming shortened V by 8 bases and J by 1 base, and 17 bases separated the two germline ends. The CDR3 loop spans 15 amino acids. CDR1 MNHEY and CDR2 SMNVEV come from the germline V gene (reference sequence). The CDR3 here is CASSQRGSRNTEAFF. The CDR3 DNA reads as TGTGCCAGCTCGCAAAGGGGGTCACGGAACACTGAAGCTTTCTTT.

With regard to this clonotype: A much larger clonotype is one base distant, so this may be a read error. The CDR3 loop reads CAISFLAGVPGETQYF. DNA of the CDR3: TGTGCCATCAGTTTCCTAGCGGGGGTGCCTGGGGAGACCCAGTACTTC. The chain uses TRBV12-3 or TRBV12-4 and TRBJ2-5; TRBD2 aligns across 10 bases. This CDR3 comprises 16 residues.

The chain is built from TRBV20-1 and TRBJ2-3; D remains ambiguous. The CDR3 is 12 residues long. V was cut by 6 bases and J by 2 bases, with 9 bases left in between. Germline values: CDR1 DFQATT, CDR2 SNEGSKA (reference sequence). The DNA of the CDR3 is TGCAGTGCAAGGCCTTTCACAGATACGCAGTATTTT. It is translated as CSARPFTDTQYF.

The chain recombines TRBV10-3 with TRBJ2-1; no reliable D call. The V gene lost 5 bases and the J gene lost 2 bases, with 7 bases spanning the gap. The germline V gene encodes CDR1 ENHRY and CDR2 SYGVKD. The CDR3 spans 13 residues. This chain's CDR3 is CAISPAPYNEQFF. As DNA, the CDR3 is TGTGCCATCAGTCCCGCCCCCTACAATGAGCAGTTCTTC.

This chain joins TRBV12-3 or TRBV12-4 and TRBJ2-1; unclear D gene. V was pared by 5 bases and J by 5 bases, with 7 bases between. The length of the CDR3 is 12 residues. The CDR3 sequence is CASSDSNNEQFF. CDR3 sequence (DNA): TGTGCCAGCAGTGACTCAAACAATGAGCAGTTCTTC.

The J gene is TRBJ2-7, the V gene TRBV2, with 7 bases fitting TRBD2. This CDR3 region has 13 residues. Looked up from germline, CDR1 is SNHLY and CDR2 is FYNNEI. V shed 7 bases and J 3 bases; nucleotides not matched to a gene: 6. The CDR3 DNA follows: TGTGCCAGCATAGGCGGGGGTTACTACGAGCAGTACTTC. Translating gives CASIGGGYYEQYF.

This clonotype was recorded at least ten times. This chain links TRBV28 with TRBJ1-5, with D maybe TRBD1 (6 bases). CDR1 is MDHEN, CDR2 SYDVKM, per germline. V lost 4 bases and J 15 bases, leaving 13 bases between the germline ends. The length of the CDR3 is 11 residues. CDR3 sequence reads: CASSYRDNLHF. For the CDR3, the DNA is TGTGCCAGCAGTTACCGGGACAACTTGCATTTT.

In its sample, this clonotype was seen many times. The gene calls are TRBV15 and TRBJ1-4; TRBD1 is a possible D gene (5 bases). Germline V lookup: CDR1 LNHNV, CDR2 YYDKDF (reference sequence). This CDR3 is built from 15 residues. V lost 3 bases and J 4 bases, leaving 12 bases between the germline ends. The CDR3 loop is CATSSDAQDNEKLFF. The CDR3 region has the DNA TGTGCCACCAGCAGTGATGCACAGGATAATGAAAAACTGTTTTTT.

This clonotype was detected many times. The CDR3 bases are TGTGCCAGCTCACCAGGCAGCGCGGAGGTCCACGAGCAGTACTTC. The encoded protein is CASSPGSAEVHEQYF. The chain recombines TRBV18 with TRBJ2-7; TRBD2 is a possible D gene (5 bases). Trimming left V 2 bases short and J 5 bases short, with 16 bases between. The germline V gene has CDR1 KGHSH and CDR2 LQKENI. The CDR3 totals 15 residues. Together with reference TRBV18 and TRBJ2-7, the CDR3 gives the full variable domain: NAGVMQNPRHLVRRRGQEARLRCSPMKGHSHVYWYRQLPEEGLKFMVYLQKENIIDESGMPKERFSAEFPKEGPSILRIQQVVRGDSAAYFCASSPGSAEVHEQYFGPGTRLTVT.

V and J are TRBV10-3 and TRBJ2-6; no firm D call. Trimming pared 7 bases from V and 0 bases from J, leaving 16 bases between. The CDR3 sequence is 17 residues long. Germline V lookup: CDR1 ENHRY, CDR2 SYGVKD. The chain's CDR3 is CAITGRPTDSGANVLTF. The CDR3 DNA sequence: TGTGCCATCACAGGACGCCCTACGGACTCTGGGGCCAACGTCCTGACTTTC.

This chain connects TRBV18 to TRBJ1-6, with D unresolved. Germline CDR1 reads KGHSH; CDR2 reads LQKENI. The germline V and J ends were trimmed by 3 bases and 0 bases, with 12 bases remaining between them. This CDR3 is built from 17 residues. As DNA, the CDR3 is TGTGCCAGCTCACCTGTTCTGGGAAGCTCCTATAATTCACCCCTCCACTTT. Translated: CASSPVLGSSYNSPLHF.

This clonotype has a count of ten or more. J is TRBJ2-1 and V is TRBV29-1; D possibly corresponds to TRBD1 (6 bases). CDR1 and CDR2 from the germline V gene are SQVTM and ANQGSEA. The V end lost 1 base, the J end lost 2 bases, and 9 bases lay between the germline ends. CDR3 length: 14 amino acids. CDR3 nucleotides: TGCAGCGTTGAAGGCAGGGGTACCTACAATGAGCAGTTCTTC. Its protein product is CSVEGRGTYNEQFF.

The sample holds many counts of this clonotype. The chain links TRBV20-1 to TRBJ1-2, with 12 bases aligning to TRBD1. The CDR3 is 19 residues long. Germline values: CDR1 DFQATT, CDR2 SNEGSKA (reference sequence). After removal of 0 bases from V and 4 bases from J, the junction contained 15 bases not matched to a gene. CDR3 region: CSARDRRGDRGRLGYGYTF. The CDR3 region has the DNA TGCAGTGCTAGAGATCGAAGGGGGGACAGGGGGCGCCTGGGCTATGGCTACACCTTC.

The J gene is TRBJ2-5, the V gene TRBV19; 9 bases are a match to TRBD1. The germline CDR1 and CDR2 sequences are LNHDA and SQIVND (reference sequence). The CDR3 runs to 15 residues. The V and J ends lost 5 bases and 1 base, in that order; junction bases with no gene match: 5. CDR3 sequence: CASSGQGSPQETQYF. The CDR3 DNA sequence: TGTGCCAGTAGTGGACAGGGGTCGCCCCAAGAGACCCAGTACTTC.

This clonotype occurred a few times. CDR3 protein: CAISEPLDRGNYGYTF. CDR3 coding DNA: TGTGCCATCAGTGAGCCGTTGGACAGGGGCAACTATGGCTACACCTTC. The gene calls are TRBV10-3 and TRBJ1-2, with TRBD1 identical over 9 bases. The CDR3 runs 16 residues. After removal of 2 bases from V and 2 bases from J, the junction contained 6 bases not matched to a gene. The germline gives CDR1 ENHRY, CDR2 SYGVKD.

This clonotype was observed many times. V is TRBV2 and J is TRBJ1-2; 8 bases are shared with TRBD1. There are 15 residues in the CDR3. Trimming took 5 bases from V and 4 from J; bases not matched to a gene: 9. Germline loops: CDR1 SNHLY, CDR2 FYNNEI. The CDR3 sequence: CASSFGQGLSYGYTF. The CDR3 coding sequence is TGTGCCAGCAGTTTTGGACAGGGTCTTAGCTATGGCTACACCTTC.

The chain couples TRBV11-2 to TRBJ2-7, with D perhaps assigned TRBD1 or TRBD2 (5 bases each). Trimming took 4 bases from V and 9 from J, leaving 13 bases between them. The CDR3 totals 12 residues. Looked up from germline, CDR1 is SGHAT and CDR2 is FQNNGV. The CDR3 protein is CASSSRGRGQYF. CDR3 bases: TGTGCCAGCAGCTCGAGGGGAAGAGGGCAGTACTTC.

This clonotype was seen ten or more times. The J gene is TRBJ1-5, the V gene TRBV6-2 or TRBV6-3; 8 bases match TRBD1. The germline gives CDR1 MNHEY, CDR2 SVGEGT. This CDR3 has 11 amino acids. V lost 11 bases to trimming and J lost 6 bases; unmatched junction nucleotides: 3. This chain's CDR3 is CASGGTQPQHF. DNA for the CDR3: TGTGCCTCAGGGGGCACTCAGCCCCAGCATTTT.

The V and J genes are TRBV24-1 and TRBJ1-5, with D maybe TRBD1 (5 bases). The CDR3 runs 20 residues. The V end was cut by 3 bases, the J end by 1 base, with 24 bases between. Germline values: CDR1 KGHDR, CDR2 SFDVKD. CDR3 nucleotide sequence: TGTGCCACCAGTGATCTCTTTCCGCGGGACCGTGGTTACAGCAATCAGCCCCAGCATTTT. Translation: CATSDLFPRDRGYSNQPQHF.

This clonotype has at least ten counts. The chain uses TRBV7-2 and TRBJ1-1, with a tentative D call TRBD1 (6 bases). V was pared by 5 bases and J by 4 bases, with 14 bases between. Germline CDR1 and CDR2: SGHTA and FQGNSA. The CDR3 is made up of 14 amino acids. The CDR3 region is CASSLQGAVTEAFF. The CDR3 DNA reads TGTGCCAGCAGCCTACAGGGTGCGGTCACTGAAGCTTTCTTT.